Below, 13 T cell receptor beta chains from the same sample are listed, as sequenced in a study of cytomegalovirus exposure and HLA in healthy donors. PCR employed 60 Vbeta and 13 Jbeta primers. Here immunoSEQ multiplex PCR was the method, and the copy in TCRdb shows in-frame clones only, minus some. Of approximately 74,000 clones listed, approximately 71% are singletons. Sequencing used PBMCs. Receptor source: a man aged 55 to 69 in good health and CMV-seropositive.

The V call is TRBV5-6, the J call TRBJ1-4; the D gene is possibly TRBD1 (5 bases). V was trimmed by 1 base and J by 1 base, leaving 11 bases between them. The germline gives CDR1 SGHDT, CDR2 YYEEEE. This CDR3 region has 16 residues. CDR3 amino acids: CASSLLGQGTNEKLFF. The CDR3 DNA reads TGTGCCAGCAGCTTGCTCGGACAAGGAACTAATGAAAAACTGTTTTTT.

The chain is built from TRBV5-4 and TRBJ1-3; D remains unclear. The CDR3 runs to 12 residues. Looked up from germline, CDR1 is SGHNT and CDR2 is YYREEE (reference sequence). With 0 bases removed from V and 7 bases from J, the gap between germline ends came to 5 bases. Written as DNA, the CDR3 is TGTGCCAGCAGCTTGGGGCAGAACACCATATATTTT. As protein: CASSLGQNTIYF.

The CDR3 DNA sequence: TGTGCCAGCAGCCGACTTATTAGCGGGAGGTACAATGAGCAGTTCTTC. It codes for CASSRLISGRYNEQFF. The V and J genes are TRBV11-2 and TRBJ2-1; 10 positions match TRBD2. Germline V lookup: CDR1 SGHAT, CDR2 FQNNGV. The length of the CDR3 is 16 residues. The junction had 8 bases not matched to a gene; V was cut back by 5 bases and J by 4 bases.

This rearrangement joins TRBV5-8 to TRBJ2-1; TRBD2 aligns across 9 bases. The germline V gene encodes CDR1 SGHTS and CDR2 YDEGEE. The CDR3 spans 17 residues. After removal of 5 bases from V and 0 bases from J, the junction contained 9 bases not matched to a gene. The chain's CDR3 is CASRRHNSGSSYNEQFF. CDR3 nucleotides: TGTGCCAGCAGACGTCACAATAGCGGGAGCTCCTACAATGAGCAGTTCTTC.

The chain has TRBV20-1 and TRBJ1-2; 9 bases are a match to TRBD1. Germline assignment: CDR1 DFQATT and CDR2 SNEGSKA (reference sequence). CDR3 size: 11 residues. The V segment lost 6 bases and the J segment 14 bases; nucleotides outside the gene matches: 10. The CDR3, as DNA: TGCAGTGCCGCCCGGGACAGGGTATTTACCTTC. It translates to CSAARDRVFTF.

This clone was counted between two and nine times. The CDR3: CASSLWNRNSYEQYF. In DNA, the CDR3 is TGTGCCAGCAGCTTATGGAACAGGAACTCCTACGAGCAGTACTTC. This sequence joins TRBV13 and TRBJ2-7; D may be TRBD1 (5 bases). Germline V gene data show CDR1 as PRHDT and CDR2 as FYEKMQ (reference sequence). The V end was cut by 2 bases, the J end by 0 bases, with 11 bases between. The CDR3 covers 15 residues.

The genes are TRBV11-3 and TRBJ2-5, with D tentatively TRBD1 (6 bases). Trimming shortened V by 5 bases and J by 5 bases, and 15 bases separated the two germline ends. Germline loops: CDR1 SGHNT, CDR2 YENEEA. There are 14 residues in the CDR3. The DNA for the CDR3 is TGTGCCAGCAGCCTTGGGGGCCGGACCGAGACCCAGTACTTC. Protein sequence: CASSLGGRTETQYF.

The chain links TRBV27 to TRBJ2-2, with D uncertain. Trimming stripped 2 bases from V and 9 bases from J, with 19 bases between. This CDR3 contains 16 residues. Germline V CDR1 and CDR2: MNHEY, SMNVEV (reference sequence). Here the CDR3 DNA reads TGTGCCAGCAGTTTACCCGCCCGATGGCGGCCGAGGGAGCTGTTTTTT. This sequence encodes CASSLPARWRPRELFF.

The rearrangement links TRBV5-1 to TRBJ2-2, with a tentative D call TRBD1 (6 bases). With 0 bases removed from V and 7 bases from J, the gap between germline ends came to 10 bases. The CDR3 covers 14 residues. Looked up from germline, CDR1 is SGHRS and CDR2 is YFSETQ. The CDR3 DNA follows: TGCGCCAGCAGCTTGGACAGGGCTAACGGGGAGCTGTTTTTT. Residues: CASSLDRANGELFF.

The rearrangement joins TRBV13 to TRBJ1-5; 10 nucleotides align to TRBD1. Trimming removed 5 bases from V and 2 bases from J; junction bases left unmatched: 3. Germline values: CDR1 PRHDT, CDR2 FYEKMQ (reference sequence). The CDR3 has 15 residues. This CDR3 reads CASSRQGAGNQPQHF. The DNA for the CDR3 is TGTGCCAGCAGCCGACAGGGGGCCGGCAATCAGCCCCAGCATTTT.

V gene TRBV7-6 combines with J gene TRBJ2-1; 8 bases align to TRBD2. The germline V gene has CDR1 SGHVS and CDR2 FNYEAQ. This CDR3 has 13 residues. With V trimmed by 1 base and J by 8 bases, 1 base remained unmatched. As DNA, the CDR3 is TGTGCCAGCAGCTTAGGGCGGGGGGATGAGCAGTTCTTC. It codes for CASSLGRGDEQFF.

The chain is built from TRBV4-1 and TRBJ2-1; D not resolved. The CDR3 covers 15 residues. Per the germline V gene, CDR1 is MGHRA and CDR2 is YSYEKL. V lost 3 bases, J lost 0 bases, and 9 bases lay in between. The CDR3 nucleotides read TGCGCCAGCAGCCACCCTAAAAGCTCCTACAATGAGCAGTTCTTC. Protein product: CASSHPKSSYNEQFF.

The chain recombines TRBV4-1 with TRBJ1-1, with unresolved D. Looked up from germline, CDR1 is MGHRA and CDR2 is YSYEKL. Trimming cost V 0 bases and J 11 bases, with 10 bases left between them. This CDR3 has 12 residues. CDR3 amino acids: CASSQDRFAAFF. CDR3 coding DNA: TGCGCCAGCAGCCAAGATCGGTTCGCGGCTTTCTTT.